The table lists the clone carrying this T cell receptor beta chain with many counts. The V end was cut by 0 bases, the J end by 6 bases, with 14 bases between. Germline values: CDR1 DFQATT, CDR2 SNEGSKA (reference sequence). The CDR3 runs to 15 residues. In TCRdb, the 5' RACE reads were re-called with MiXCR into one record per CDR3 protein. The profile covers more than 95,000 distinct CDR3 sequences, with roughly 6.7% appearing a single time and just under 2.5% taken by the ten largest. This entry belongs to a study of T cells after yellow fever vaccination. The receptor comes from a man aged 18 to 29 who received the YFV17D yellow fever vaccine. This chain joins TRBV20-1 and TRBJ1-4, with D perhaps matching TRBD1 (5 bases). The specimen was CD4+ T cells sorted from PBMCs, collected about 10 days after the first yellow fever vaccination. CDR3 coding DNA: TGCAGTGCTAGAGATAGCGGGACGGTAGATGAAAAACTGTTTTTT. Translated, it gives CSARDSGTVDEKLFF.